This TCR beta chain was recovered during a study of regulatory T cells in long-lasting Graves disease. Many counts were recorded for this clonotype. Trimming removed 2 bases at V and 1 base at J, with 11 bases between. Germline CDR1 LGHDT, CDR2 YNNKEL (reference sequence). The CDR3 covers 15 residues. Time point here: persistent/refractory GD, antithyroid drugs over 5 years with positive TRAb. The TCR library used RNA extracted from PBMCs. Building the TCR beta libraries relied on iRepertoire HTBI primers, and CDR3 regions underwent Arm-PCR. TCRdb analysed the multiplex PCR reads with MiXCR anew, one entry per CDR3 protein. The repertoire holds 300,000 to 400,000 distinct CDR3 sequences, with less than 20% as singletons.

This clonotype was sampled from a female donor with Graves disease. Specimen: peripheral blood mononuclear cells (PBMCs), collected when the disease was refractory, from a patient treated with antithyroid drugs. This sequence joins TRBV3-1 and TRBJ1-1; D unresolved. CDR3 in DNA: TGTGCCAGCAGCCAAATGGCCGGGAAGAACACTGAAGCTTTCTTT. It encodes CASSQMAGKNTEAFF.